This T cell receptor beta chain comes out of a study of blood T cell repertoires in COVID-19 (dated by TCRdb to about 2020). Regarding the research as a whole: The collaborator samples originated in the United States, Italy and Spain and spanned the acute and convalescent phases of COVID-19. The material from the prospective study consisted of cDNA or gDNA derived from T cells, B-cell-depleted T cells, or PBMCs. Subjects who had been exposed to COVID-19, were actively infected with it, or had recovered from it provided the deeply sampled blood TCRbeta repertoires that made up the dataset. The repertoires were made available in a free public database intended to serve as a resource for research on the immune response to SARS-CoV-2. Samples were obtained from the ongoing ImmuneRACE study (first 160 participants) and from 1,200 or so subjects provided by 6 global collaborators. Sample metadata almost always included a de-identified subject ID, COVID-19 status, age in years and sex. Where available, HLA class I and class II types were obtained from metadata supplied by the sample provider rather than from assay-based typing.

The study at large found these results: How much clinical and demographic metadata was included differed by source and by participant, and the metadata was provided uncurated.

V ends up 8 bases short and J 7 bases short, with an unmatched junction base count of 7. From cysteine to phenylalanine, the CDR3 is 14 amino acids long. Here the CDR3 DNA is all that survives: 42 bases in frame from base 1. In the germline V gene, CDR1 corresponds to SNHLY and CDR2 to FYNNEI. On this clone itself: What antigen it recognizes has not been identified. Base qualities are not at hand, and no much larger clone is one base apart.

TCRbeta CDR3 regions were amplified from genomic DNA by means of the immunoSEQ Assay, a bias-controlled multiplex PCR. Per the authors' processing: Nucleated cell counts per sample were estimated from amplification of reference gene primers within the assay. To quantify the absolute abundance of each unique TCRbeta CDR3 rearrangement, sequence reads were collapsed and filtered. For each sample, productive Simpson clonality was calculated as the square root of Simpson's diversity index over productive rearrangements. TCRdb stores this immuneACCESS table with in-frame sequences only. Part of the clones is absent; in the studies checked, under half of the shortfall reflects unresolved V genes, and no reason is known for the rest. Clone size and the V and J calls come from that table; the DNA yielded D and trimming. In all, the sample holds 300,000 to 350,000 clones, and 88% of those were seen once. The ten largest clones represent just over 1% of the sample.

In the prospective study, participants were about 18 to 100 years old, resided in fewer than 25 geographic areas of the United States, and were enrolled through a virtual design. In the prospective study, cohorts were assigned on the basis of participant-reported clinical history obtained from a screening survey and a study questionnaire. A participant counted as exposed if, within 2 weeks of entering the study, that participant had been in contact with someone who had a PCR-confirmed or clinician-diagnosed COVID-19 case. Each participant in the prospective study had whole blood, serum and a nasopharyngeal or oropharyngeal swab collected by mobile phlebotomists. Additional blood draws and questionnaires over an approximately 2-month period could optionally be provided by prospective study participants. Blood samples from the prospective study were shipped frozen or at room temperature prior to DNA extraction.

In this chain, TRBV2 is recombined with TRBJ2-1; 11 nucleotides in the junction match TRBD2. The receptor's source is a woman aged 30 to 39 who had been exposed to COVID-19. Source material: PBMCs or T cells enriched from blood (not recorded which). In nucleotides, the sequence is TGTGCCAGCGGATTAGCGGGAGGGGTGAATGAGCAGTTCTTC. It translates to CASGLAGGVNEQFF.